The clone carrying this T cell receptor beta chain was observed a handful of times. Its specificity is unknown. The CDR3 consists of 15 residues. The J segment lost 3 bases and the V segment lost 2 bases, leaving 4 bases of the junction unmatched. Germline assignment: CDR1 SEHNR and CDR2 FQNEAQ (reference sequence). Each CDR3 protein is one row after TCRdb ran MiXCR on the 5' RACE reads. The sample gives 150,000 or so distinct CDR3 sequences, approximately 20% of which show up once; approximately 8% is in the top ten. The sample is drawn from a study of CD8 T cells in ankylosing spondylitis. Study results and limitations: There was a TCR beta motif, made of 7 to 9 highly homologous variants, that appeared characteristic of ankylosing spondylitis blood.

The chain recombines TRBV7-9 with TRBJ2-7, with TRBD1 matching over 10 bases. The receptor comes from a male donor with ankylosing spondylitis or in good health (not recorded which). The sample consisted of blood, either unsorted or a sorted T cell fraction (not recorded which). CDR3 region: CASSLTGQGNYEQYF. For the CDR3, the DNA is TGTGCCAGCAGCTTAACGGGACAGGGGAACTACGAGCAGTACTTC.